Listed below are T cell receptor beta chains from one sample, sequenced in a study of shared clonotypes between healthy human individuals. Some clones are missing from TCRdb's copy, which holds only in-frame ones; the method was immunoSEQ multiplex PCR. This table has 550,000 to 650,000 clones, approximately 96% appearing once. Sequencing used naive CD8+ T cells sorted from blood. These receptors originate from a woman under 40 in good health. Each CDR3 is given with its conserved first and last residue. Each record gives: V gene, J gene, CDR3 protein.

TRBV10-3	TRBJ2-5	CAISEERTGVLQETQYF
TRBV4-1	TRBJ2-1	CASSLQTSGSVNEQFF
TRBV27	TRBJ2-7	CASSLSTVRLGLEQYF
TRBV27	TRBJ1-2	CASSLRGTSNYGYTF
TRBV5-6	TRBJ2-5	CASSDTDHETQYF
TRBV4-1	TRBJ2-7	CASSPTRTDGYEQYF
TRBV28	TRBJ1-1	CASRDNTEAFF
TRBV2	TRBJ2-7	CASRVDYEQYF
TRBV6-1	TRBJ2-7	CASSEPRTSGRIYEQYF
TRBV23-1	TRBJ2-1	CASSQSIRTSGRYEQFF
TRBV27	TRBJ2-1	CASSRLSSYNEQFF
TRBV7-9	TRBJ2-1	CASSLSGGAYNEQFF
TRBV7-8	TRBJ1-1	CASSLVSSLNTEAFF
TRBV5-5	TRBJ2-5	CASSLFVGGETQYF
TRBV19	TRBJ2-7	CASRMIAGEGYEQYF
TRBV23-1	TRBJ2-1	CASSQGRPSEYNEQFF
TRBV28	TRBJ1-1	CASSGVLEYMNTEAFF
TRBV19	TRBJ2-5	CASSVRTGEGETQYF
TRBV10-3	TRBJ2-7	CAISGQDLSYEQYF
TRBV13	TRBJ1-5	CASSQENQPQHF
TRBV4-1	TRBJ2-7	CASSYHPGPAYEQYF
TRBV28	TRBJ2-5	CASSYDETQYF
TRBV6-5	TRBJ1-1	CASSYSLWTRGAEAFF
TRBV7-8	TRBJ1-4	CASSGPPGQDLFNEKLFF
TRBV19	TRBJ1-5	CASSIALLGVQPQHF
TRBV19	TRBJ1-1	CASSILPPGGGTEAFF
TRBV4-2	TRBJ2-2	CASSQDLSSGRRTGELFF
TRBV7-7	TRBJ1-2	CASSHPGGSGYTF
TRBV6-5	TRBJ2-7	CASARAEEQYF
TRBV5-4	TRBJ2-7	CASTNIAGSSYEQYF
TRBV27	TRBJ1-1	CASSPSQGIEAFF
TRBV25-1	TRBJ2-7	CASRGEDRGPSEQYF
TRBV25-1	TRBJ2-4	CASSEGTTKAKNIQYF
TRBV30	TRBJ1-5	CAWSGLDSNQPQHF
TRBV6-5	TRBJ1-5	CASRPAGSGNQPQHF
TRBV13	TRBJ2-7	CASSGYTKAAYEQYF
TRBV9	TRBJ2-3	CASSALAGGTDTQYF
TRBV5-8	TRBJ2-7	CASSFSGSFNEQYF
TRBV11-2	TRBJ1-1	CASSSSSRTEAFF
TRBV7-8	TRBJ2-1	CASSLVGLKQFF
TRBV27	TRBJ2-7	CASASTLPTYEQYF
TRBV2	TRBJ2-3	CASSEGPLGDTQYF
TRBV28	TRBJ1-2	CASNPEGLGAGYTF
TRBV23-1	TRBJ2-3	CASSQSWDLGKRSTDTQYF
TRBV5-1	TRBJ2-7	CASSSEGRAYEQYF
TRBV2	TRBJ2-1	CASPTSGRDLTSNEQFF
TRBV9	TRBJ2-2	CASSVGAGEVTGELFF
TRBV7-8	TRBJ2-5	CASRKGKGDRGQTQYF
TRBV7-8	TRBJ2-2	CASSLEGPNTGELFF